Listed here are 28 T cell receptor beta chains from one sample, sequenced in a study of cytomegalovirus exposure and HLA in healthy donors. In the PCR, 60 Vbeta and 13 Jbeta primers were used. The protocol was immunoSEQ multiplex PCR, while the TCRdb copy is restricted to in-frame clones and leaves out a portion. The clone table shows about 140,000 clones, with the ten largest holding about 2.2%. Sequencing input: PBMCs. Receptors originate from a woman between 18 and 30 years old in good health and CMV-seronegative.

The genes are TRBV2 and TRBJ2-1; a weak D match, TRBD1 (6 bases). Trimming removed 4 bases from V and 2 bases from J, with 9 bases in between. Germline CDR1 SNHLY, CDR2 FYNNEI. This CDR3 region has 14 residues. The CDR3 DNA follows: TGTGCCAGCAGTGTCGGGACACCCTACAATGAGCAGTTCTTC. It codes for CASSVGTPYNEQFF.

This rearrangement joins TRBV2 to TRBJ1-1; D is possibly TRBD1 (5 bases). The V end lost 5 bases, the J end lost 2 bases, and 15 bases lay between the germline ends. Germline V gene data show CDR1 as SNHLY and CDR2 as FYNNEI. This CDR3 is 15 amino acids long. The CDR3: CASSRRRGENTEAFF. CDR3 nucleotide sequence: TGTGCCAGCAGTCGAAGGCGGGGCGAAAACACTGAAGCTTTCTTT.

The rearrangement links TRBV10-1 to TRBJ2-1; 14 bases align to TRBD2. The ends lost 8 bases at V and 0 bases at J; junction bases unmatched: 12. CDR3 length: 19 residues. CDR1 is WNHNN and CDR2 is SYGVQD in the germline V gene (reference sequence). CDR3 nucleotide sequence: TGCGCCAGCCAGAAAGGGGGACTAGCGGGAGTAGGCTCCTACAATGAGCAGTTCTTC. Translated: CASQKGGLAGVGSYNEQFF.

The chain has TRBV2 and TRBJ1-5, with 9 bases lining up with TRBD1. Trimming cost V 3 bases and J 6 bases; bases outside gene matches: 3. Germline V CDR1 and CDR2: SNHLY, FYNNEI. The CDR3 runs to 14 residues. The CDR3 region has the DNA TGTGCCAGCAGTGATACAGGGGGCTTTCAGCCCCAGCATTTT. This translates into CASSDTGGFQPQHF. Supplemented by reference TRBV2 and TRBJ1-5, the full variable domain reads EPEVTQTPSHQVTQMGQEVILRCVPISNHLYFYWYRQILGQKVEFLVSFYNNEISEKSEIFDDQFSVERPDGSNFTLKIRSTKLEDSAMYFCASSDTGGFQPQHFGDGTRLSIL.

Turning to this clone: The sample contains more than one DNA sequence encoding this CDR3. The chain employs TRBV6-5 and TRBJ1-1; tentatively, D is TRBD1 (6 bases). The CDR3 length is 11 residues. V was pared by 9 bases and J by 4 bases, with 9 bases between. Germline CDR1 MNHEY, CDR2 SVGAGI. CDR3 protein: CASRGGTEAFF. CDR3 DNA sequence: TGTGCCAGTAGGGGGGGCACTGAAGCTTTCTTT.

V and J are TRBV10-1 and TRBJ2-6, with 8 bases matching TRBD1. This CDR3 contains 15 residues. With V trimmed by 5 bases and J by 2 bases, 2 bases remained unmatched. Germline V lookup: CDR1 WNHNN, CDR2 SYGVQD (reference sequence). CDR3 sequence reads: CASSPGGTGANVLTF. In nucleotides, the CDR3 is TGCGCCAGCAGTCCAGGGGGCACTGGGGCCAACGTCCTGACTTTC.

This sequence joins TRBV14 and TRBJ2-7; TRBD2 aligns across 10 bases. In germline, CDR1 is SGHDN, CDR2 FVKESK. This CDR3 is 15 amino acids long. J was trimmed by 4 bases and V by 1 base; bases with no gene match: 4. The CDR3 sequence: CASSQVPAGGYEQYF. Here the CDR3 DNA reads TGTGCCAGCAGCCAAGTCCCAGCGGGAGGGTACGAGCAGTACTTC.

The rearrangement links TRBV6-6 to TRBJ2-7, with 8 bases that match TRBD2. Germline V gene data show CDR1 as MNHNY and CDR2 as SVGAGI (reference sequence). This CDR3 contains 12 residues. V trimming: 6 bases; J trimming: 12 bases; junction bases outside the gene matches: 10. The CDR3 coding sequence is TGTGCCAGCAGCCAAAGCGGGAGTATTTTGTACGTC. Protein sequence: CASSQSGSILYV.

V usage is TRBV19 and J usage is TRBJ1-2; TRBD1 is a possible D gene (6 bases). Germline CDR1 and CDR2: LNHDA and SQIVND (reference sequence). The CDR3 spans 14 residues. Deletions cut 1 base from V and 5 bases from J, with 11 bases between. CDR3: CASSIGGGWYGYTF. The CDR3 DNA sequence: TGTGCCAGTAGTATAGGCGGGGGCTGGTATGGCTACACCTTC.

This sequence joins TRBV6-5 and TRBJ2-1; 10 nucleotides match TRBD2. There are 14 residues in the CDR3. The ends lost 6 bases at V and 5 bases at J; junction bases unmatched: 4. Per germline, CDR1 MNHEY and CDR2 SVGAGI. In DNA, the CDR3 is TGTGCCAGCAGCTTTAGCGGGAGGCACAATGAGCAGTTCTTC. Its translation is CASSFSGRHNEQFF.

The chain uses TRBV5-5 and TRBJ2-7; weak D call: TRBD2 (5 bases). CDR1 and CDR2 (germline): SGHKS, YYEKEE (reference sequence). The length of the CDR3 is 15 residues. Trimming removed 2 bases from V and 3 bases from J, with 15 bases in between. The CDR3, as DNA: TGTGCCAGCAGCTTATCCCCGGACGACTACTACGAGCAGTACTTC. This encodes CASSLSPDDYYEQYF.

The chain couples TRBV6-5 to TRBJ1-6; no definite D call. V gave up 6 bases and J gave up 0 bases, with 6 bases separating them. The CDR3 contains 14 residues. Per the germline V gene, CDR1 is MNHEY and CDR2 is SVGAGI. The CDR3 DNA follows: TGTGCCAGCAGGAGGAGCTCCTATAATTCACCCCTCCACTTT. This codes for CASRRSSYNSPLHF.

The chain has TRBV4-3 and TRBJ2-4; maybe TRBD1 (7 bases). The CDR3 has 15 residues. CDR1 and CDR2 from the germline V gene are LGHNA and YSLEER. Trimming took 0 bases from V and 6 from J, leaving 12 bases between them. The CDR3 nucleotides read TGCGCCAGCAGCCAAGAGGGCAGGGGGGTAAACATTCAGTACTTC. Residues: CASSQEGRGVNIQYF.

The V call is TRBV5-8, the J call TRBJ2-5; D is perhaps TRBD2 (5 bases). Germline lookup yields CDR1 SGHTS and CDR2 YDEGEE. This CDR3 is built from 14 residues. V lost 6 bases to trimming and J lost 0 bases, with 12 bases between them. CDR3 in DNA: TGTGCCAGCAAGGAGGTAGCGTACCAAGAGACCCAGTACTTC. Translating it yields CASKEVAYQETQYF.

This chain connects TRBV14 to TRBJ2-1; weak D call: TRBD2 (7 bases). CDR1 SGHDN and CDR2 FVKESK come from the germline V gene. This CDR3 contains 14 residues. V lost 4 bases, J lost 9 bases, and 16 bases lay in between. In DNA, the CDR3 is TGTGCCAGCAGCCTTAGGGGGGGAATCAGTGAGCAGTTCTTC. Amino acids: CASSLRGGISEQFF.

The CDR3 region has the DNA TGTGCCAGCAGCTCATACTACCACGGGATATACGAGCAGTACGTC. Amino acids: CASSSYYHGIYEQYV. This chain links TRBV11-3 with TRBJ2-7; D is possibly TRBD2 (5 bases). Germline-derived CDR1 and CDR2 are SGHNT and YENEEA. This CDR3 region has 15 residues. Trimming removed 4 bases at V and 4 bases at J, with 17 bases between.

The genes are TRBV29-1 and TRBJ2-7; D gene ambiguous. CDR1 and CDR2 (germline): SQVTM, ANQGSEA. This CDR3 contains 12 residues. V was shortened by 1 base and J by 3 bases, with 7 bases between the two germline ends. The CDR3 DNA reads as TGCAGCGTTGAAGTCCCTCTCTACGAGCAGTACTTC. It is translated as CSVEVPLYEQYF.

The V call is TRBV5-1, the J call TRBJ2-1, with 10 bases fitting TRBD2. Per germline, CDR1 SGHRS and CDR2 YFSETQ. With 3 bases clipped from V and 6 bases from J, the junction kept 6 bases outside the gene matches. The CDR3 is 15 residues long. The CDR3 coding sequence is TGCGCCAGCAGCTCCGGGACTAGCGCCATCAATGAGCAGTTCTTC. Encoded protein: CASSSGTSAINEQFF.

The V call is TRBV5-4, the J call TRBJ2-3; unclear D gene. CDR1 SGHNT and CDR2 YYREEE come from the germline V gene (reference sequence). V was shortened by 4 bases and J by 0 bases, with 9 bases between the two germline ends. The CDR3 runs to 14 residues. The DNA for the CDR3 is TGTGCCAGCAGCCCGACTGCTAGCACAGATACGCAGTATTTT. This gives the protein CASSPTASTDTQYF. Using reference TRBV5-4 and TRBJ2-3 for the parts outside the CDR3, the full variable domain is ETGVTQSPTHLIKTRGQQVTLRCSSQSGHNTVSWYQQALGQGPQFIFQYYREEENGRGNFPPRFSGLQFPNYSSELNVNALELDDSALYLCASSPTASTDTQYFGPGTRLTVL.

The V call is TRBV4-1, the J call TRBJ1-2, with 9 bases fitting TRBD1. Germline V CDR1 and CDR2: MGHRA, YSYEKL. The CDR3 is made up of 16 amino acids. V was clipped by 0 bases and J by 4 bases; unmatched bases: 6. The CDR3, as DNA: TGCGCCAGCAGCCAAGAGTTACAGGGGGCCTTCTATGGCTACACCTTC. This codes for CASSQELQGAFYGYTF.

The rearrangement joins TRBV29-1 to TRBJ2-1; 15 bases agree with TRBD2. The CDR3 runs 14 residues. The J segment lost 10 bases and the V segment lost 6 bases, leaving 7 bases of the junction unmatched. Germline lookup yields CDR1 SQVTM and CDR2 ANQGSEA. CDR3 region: CSVTPGTSGREQFF. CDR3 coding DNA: TGCAGCGTCACACCCGGGACTAGCGGGAGGGAGCAGTTCTTC.

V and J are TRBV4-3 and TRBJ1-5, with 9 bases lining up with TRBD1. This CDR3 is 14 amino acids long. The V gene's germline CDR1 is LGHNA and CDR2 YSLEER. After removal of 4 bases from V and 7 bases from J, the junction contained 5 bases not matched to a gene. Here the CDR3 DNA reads TGCGCCAGCAGCCCGGGACAGGGTGGACAGCCCCAGCATTTT. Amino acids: CASSPGQGGQPQHF.

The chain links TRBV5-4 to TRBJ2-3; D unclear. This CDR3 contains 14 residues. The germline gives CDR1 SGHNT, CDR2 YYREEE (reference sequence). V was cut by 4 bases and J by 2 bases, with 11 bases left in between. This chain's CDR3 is CASSPPRNTDTQYF. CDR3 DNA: TGTGCCAGCAGCCCCCCGCGGAACACAGATACGCAGTATTTT.

CDR3 loop: CASRNTVNTEAFF. As DNA, the CDR3 is TGTGCCAGTAGGAATACAGTGAACACTGAAGCTTTCTTT. The rearrangement links TRBV19 to TRBJ1-1; D is unclear. The ends were cut back, 6 bases at V and 0 bases at J, with 8 bases in the middle. The CDR3 consists of 13 residues. Per the germline V gene, CDR1 is LNHDA and CDR2 is SQIVND (reference sequence).

The CDR3 DNA follows: TGCGCCAGCAGCCAAGATTCCCGGGACAGGGGAACTCAGCCCCAGCATTTT. It encodes CASSQDSRDRGTQPQHF. The chain combines TRBV4-1 with TRBJ1-5; 10 positions match TRBD1. CDR3 size: 17 residues. V shed 0 bases and J 6 bases; nucleotides not matched to a gene: 8. Germline V gene lookup returns CDR1 MGHRA and CDR2 YSYEKL.

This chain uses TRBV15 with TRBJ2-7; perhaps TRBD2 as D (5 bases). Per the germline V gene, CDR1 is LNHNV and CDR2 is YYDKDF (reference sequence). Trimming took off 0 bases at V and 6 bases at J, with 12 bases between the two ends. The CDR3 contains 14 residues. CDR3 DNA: TGTGCCACCAGCAGAGATCGGTCAGGAGGCGAGCAGTACGTC. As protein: CATSRDRSGGEQYV.

The CDR3 protein is CAWSLGTGASYNEQFF. The CDR3, as DNA: TGTGCCTGGAGTTTAGGGACAGGGGCCTCCTACAATGAGCAGTTCTTC. The chain carries TRBV30 and TRBJ2-1; 10 bases match TRBD1. Losses at the gene ends were 2 bases for V and 0 bases for J; bases not matched to a gene: 4. CDR3 size: 16 residues. Germline V gene data show CDR1 as GTSNPN and CDR2 as SVGIG (reference sequence). The full variable domain, its missing parts supplied by reference TRBV30 and TRBJ2-1, is SQTIHQWPATLVQPVGSPLSLECTVEGTSNPNLYWYRQAAGRGLQLLFYSVGIGQISSEVPQNLSASRPQDRQFILSSKKLLLSDSGFYLCAWSLGTGASYNEQFFGPGTRLTVL.

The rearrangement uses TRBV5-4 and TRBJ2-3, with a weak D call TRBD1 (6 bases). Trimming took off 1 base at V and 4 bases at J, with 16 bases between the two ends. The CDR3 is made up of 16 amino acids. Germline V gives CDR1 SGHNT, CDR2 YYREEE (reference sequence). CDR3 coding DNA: TGTGCCAGCAGCTTGAGTCAGGGACAAGGCGCAGATACGCAGTATTTT. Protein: CASSLSQGQGADTQYF. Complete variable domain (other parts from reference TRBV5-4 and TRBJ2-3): ETGVTQSPTHLIKTRGQQVTLRCSSQSGHNTVSWYQQALGQGPQFIFQYYREEENGRGNFPPRFSGLQFPNYSSELNVNALELDDSALYLCASSLSQGQGADTQYFGPGTRLTVL.